Detailed here is one TCR beta chain. Its antigen is currently not known. No much larger clone is present one base from it, and per-base qualities are unavailable. The data were taken from a study of CD8+ T cells in alopecia areata (dated by TCRdb to between 2018 and 2020). Broadly, across the study: Treated patients were enrolled in an open-label pilot trial of oral tofacitinib at 5 to 10 mg twice daily for moderate-to-severe alopecia areata. In humans, TCRbeta sequencing was performed on scalp tissue and on sorted CD4+ and CD8+ peripheral blood T cells from healthy controls and from patients with patchy or totalis/universalis alopecia areata. Patients stayed on tofacitinib for 6 to 18 months and then had 6 months of follow-up off drug so that delayed response and recurrence could be assessed. TCRbeta CDR3 regions were amplified by immunoSEQ multiplex PCR using 35 Vbeta forward and 13 Jbeta reverse primers. Scalp clonality was compared across normal scalp (n=4), patchy alopecia areata scalp (n=8), and alopecia totalis/universalis scalp (n=8). To study T cell clonal expansion in alopecia areata, the researchers applied high-throughput TCRbeta sequencing to both the C3H/HeJ mouse model and human patients. RNA was obtained with the PAXgene miRNA kit for fixed scalp, the miRNeasy kit for PBMCs, and the RNeasy kit for mouse skin. Biopsies were taken from tofacitinib-treated patients at baseline and again at 4 and 24 weeks into treatment, and several of those patients also had a later scalp biopsy.

The investigation overall reported the following: Shared TCR sequences between patients were less evident than in mice, which may be partly attributable to HLA diversity in the patient population. Resident alphabeta T cells in normal human skin are also sequenced, complicating scalp TCR repertoire analysis, unlike mouse skin dominated by gammadelta T cells. Higher clonality and more expanded CD8+ clones were observed in lesional scalp than in normal scalp, particularly in alopecia totalis/universalis, a finding suggestive of antigenic drive.

Receptors were amplified or captured by the immunoSEQ multiplex PCR assay. For TCR sequencing, RNA was extracted from every sample and reverse transcribed into cDNA to serve as template. First-strand cDNA was synthesized using SuperScript III with a 2:1 mix of oligo-dT and random hexamers. Amplification bias was assessed with a synthetic immune receptor repertoire, and residual bias was removed computationally. As for the authors' bioinformatics: Raw reads were preprocessed to remove errors, and CDR3 was defined by IMGT conventions from the conserved cysteine to phenylalanine. Clonality was computed as 1 minus the Shannon entropy, with the entropy normalized by log2 of the number of productive unique TCRs. Scalp TCRbeta sequences were cross-referenced with sorted blood CD4 and CD8 repertoires so that the CD4 or CD8 identity of scalp clones could be inferred. Not all clones reach the TCRdb copy of this immuneACCESS table, which keeps in-frame sequences only. Checked studies attribute under half of the gap to unresolved V genes and leave the rest unexplained. The D gene and trimming were derived from the DNA, and the V and J assignments and clone size from that table. Counted in this sample were under 250,000 clones; about 53% of them appeared once. The ten top clones hold less than 0.6% of the sample.

This specimen's time point label, per the study, means: baseline before oral tofacitinib. Lesional scalp punch biopsies and peripheral blood were obtained from alopecia areata patients. After PBMCs were isolated by density centrifugation and stained for CD3, CD4 and CD8, a FACSAria was used to sort CD4+ and CD8+ T cells. Sequencing was performed on CD4+ T cells sorted from blood, taken at week 0. This sequence originates from a human donor with alopecia areata.

The CDR3 here reads CASSFVSGRSVDTGELFF. The sequenced DNA: TGCGCCAGCAGCTTTGTTAGCGGGAGGTCTGTGGACACCGGGGAGCTGTTTTTT. The chain joins TRBV5-1 to TRBJ2-2; 10 middle bases align to TRBD2. Including cysteine and phenylalanine, the CDR3 has 18 amino acids. Of all the DNA, just the CDR3 is kept, 54 bases in frame from base 1. Trimming removed 2 bases from V and 3 bases from J; the gene matches leave 10 bases unexplained. CDR1 SGHRS and CDR2 YFSETQ were looked up in the germline V gene.